The next 20 T cell receptor beta chains were all read from a single sample in a study of T cell responses to AZD1222 COVID-19 vaccine. The repertoire was sequenced with immunoSEQ multiplex PCR; TCRdb's copy has only in-frame clones and lacks some. This sample has some 150,000 clones, with 80% to 95% found just once. The specimen was peripheral blood, collected 28 days after the second AZD1222 dose. The receptors come from an adult who received the AZD1222 COVID-19 vaccine.

About this clone: Other DNA sequences in the same sample also yield this CDR3. The DNA for the CDR3 is TGTGCCAGCAGTCTCCTAGGGGCGAACTATGGCTACACCTTC. This encodes CASSLLGANYGYTF. This chain connects TRBV6-6 to TRBJ1-2; maybe TRBD1 (5 bases). The ends were cut back, 5 bases at V and 2 bases at J, with 12 bases in the middle. CDR3 size: 14 residues. Germline V gene sequence: CDR1 MNHNY, CDR2 SVGAGI (reference sequence).

The chain links TRBV19 to TRBJ2-7, with D perhaps assigned TRBD1 or TRBD2 (5 bases each). Per the germline V gene, CDR1 is LNHDA and CDR2 is SQIVND (reference sequence). The CDR3 runs to 17 residues. V was trimmed by 4 bases and J by 2 bases, leaving 21 bases between them. The CDR3 region is CASSRGSSPLTAYEQYF. CDR3 DNA sequence: TGTGCCAGTAGTAGGGGCTCTAGCCCCCTAACCGCCTACGAGCAGTACTTC.

In its sample, this clone was seen once. The chain combines TRBV5-1 with TRBJ2-1, with D hard to call. CDR1 and CDR2 from the germline V gene are SGHRS and YFSETQ. The CDR3 sequence is 13 residues long. The V and J ends lost 4 bases and 5 bases respectively, with 10 bases between them. The CDR3 sequence: CASSIDFDNEQFF. CDR3 nucleotides: TGCGCCAGCAGCATAGACTTCGACAATGAGCAGTTCTTC.

A single count supports this clone. The rearrangement joins TRBV27 to TRBJ1-1; D is perhaps TRBD1 (6 bases). The germline gives CDR1 MNHEY, CDR2 SMNVEV (reference sequence). This CDR3 spans 16 amino acids. Trimming removed 6 bases from V and 4 bases from J, with 21 bases in between. The CDR3 DNA reads as TGTGCCAGCAGACCGACAGGCCGAGGGGAAAGCACTGAAGCTTTCTTT. Its translation is CASRPTGRGESTEAFF.

The table lists this clone with a few counts. The rearrangement joins TRBV4-1 to TRBJ1-1; 11 bases match TRBD1. Germline V lookup: CDR1 MGHRA, CDR2 YSYEKL. V gave up 4 bases and J gave up 1 base; unmatched junction bases: 2. The CDR3 has 15 amino acids. The CDR3, as DNA: TGCGCCAGCAGCCGTGGACAGGGGGCGAACACTGAAGCTTTCTTT. Translated: CASSRGQGANTEAFF.

The rearrangement joins TRBV30 to TRBJ2-6; no reliable D call. Trimming stripped 2 bases from V and 1 base from J, with 6 bases between. The CDR3 length is 14 residues. Germline values: CDR1 GTSNPN, CDR2 SVGIG (reference sequence). The chain's CDR3 is CAWSSGSGANVLTF. As DNA, the CDR3 is TGTGCCTGGAGTAGTGGATCTGGGGCCAACGTCCTGACTTTC.

The chain carries TRBV6-5 and TRBJ1-2; D not resolved. Deletions cut 0 bases from V and 2 bases from J, with 7 bases between. This CDR3 has 14 residues. CDR1 and CDR2 from the germline V gene are MNHEY and SVGAGI. The CDR3 DNA sequence: TGTGCCAGCAGTTACTCCGCAGTCAACTATGGCTACACCTTC. Translating gives CASSYSAVNYGYTF.

This clone was observed once. The chain has TRBV19 and TRBJ2-5; 9 bases line up with TRBD1. V was pared by 3 bases and J by 5 bases, with 7 bases of the junction left unmatched. The CDR3 contains 15 residues. Germline lookup yields CDR1 LNHDA and CDR2 SQIVND (reference sequence). The CDR3 sequence is CASSITGTGRETQYF. DNA of the CDR3: TGTGCCAGTAGTATCACCGGGACAGGGCGGGAGACCCAGTACTTC.

The V and J genes are TRBV6-5 and TRBJ2-7; D call uncertain. The CDR3 runs 11 residues. From germline, CDR1 is MNHEY and CDR2 SVGAGI. The V end was cut by 8 bases, the J end by 4 bases, with 9 bases between. CDR3 in DNA: TGTGCCAGCCAGAGTAAATACGAGCAGTACTTC. Its translation is CASQSKYEQYF.

V gene TRBV11-2 combines with J gene TRBJ2-1; TRBD2 matches at 13 bases. Per germline, CDR1 SGHAT and CDR2 FQNNGV. The V gene end was trimmed by 5 bases and the J gene end by 6 bases; junction bases not matched to a gene: 4. The CDR3 contains 15 residues. The DNA of the CDR3 is TGTGCCAGCAGCCTGACTAGCGGGAGGACCAATGAGCAGTTCTTC. Its translation: CASSLTSGRTNEQFF.

The CDR3 DNA reads TGTGCCAGCAGCCAGGGTTGGGACCCCATCTGGAATGAGCAGTTCTTC. This sequence encodes CASSQGWDPIWNEQFF. V gene TRBV5-8 combines with J gene TRBJ2-1, with D perhaps TRBD1 or TRBD2 (5 bases each). CDR1 and CDR2 from the germline V gene are SGHTS and YDEGEE. The CDR3 has 16 residues. V was pared by 4 bases and J by 7 bases, with 21 bases between.

The rearrangement links TRBV7-2 to TRBJ1-2, with TRBD1 matching over 7 bases. Germline V gene data show CDR1 as SGHTA and CDR2 as FQGNSA. The ends lost 7 bases at V and 7 bases at J; junction bases unmatched: 6. CDR3 size: 12 residues. The CDR3 reads CASTQQGLGYTF. The CDR3 region has the DNA TGTGCCAGCACCCAACAGGGGCTTGGCTACACCTTC.

This chain links TRBV2 with TRBJ2-5; 9 bases match TRBD2. There are 17 residues in the CDR3. V lost 4 bases to trimming and J lost 3 bases; unmatched junction nucleotides: 12. Looked up from germline, CDR1 is SNHLY and CDR2 is FYNNEI. DNA of the CDR3: TGTGCCAGCAGTGCCCGCGGGGGGGTGGTGGGGAAAGAGACCCAGTACTTC. This codes for CASSARGGVVGKETQYF.

The rearrangement uses TRBV29-1 and TRBJ1-1; D is uncertain. The CDR3 has 15 amino acids. CDR1 and CDR2 (germline): SQVTM, ANQGSEA. V was pared by 0 bases and J by 2 bases, with 13 bases between. The CDR3 region is CSVEDRIGLNTEAFF. DNA for the CDR3: TGCAGCGTTGAAGATCGAATAGGACTTAACACTGAAGCTTTCTTT.

The rearrangement uses TRBV7-9 and TRBJ2-2; D remains ambiguous. V gave up 5 bases and J gave up 8 bases, with 12 bases separating them. Germline values: CDR1 SEHNR, CDR2 FQNEAQ (reference sequence). The CDR3 is 13 amino acids. This CDR3 is CASSVSLPGELFF. CDR3 coding DNA: TGTGCCAGCAGCGTGTCCCTCCCAGGGGAGCTGTTTTTT.

The chain is built from TRBV10-3 and TRBJ1-5; D is unresolved. The germline gives CDR1 ENHRY, CDR2 SYGVKD. The V gene lost 1 base and the J gene lost 3 bases, with 7 bases spanning the gap. The CDR3 loop spans 14 amino acids. CDR3 DNA: TGTGCCATCAGTGAGTTCGGGGTCAATCAGCCCCAGCATTTT. This gives the protein CAISEFGVNQPQHF.

The CDR3 DNA is TGTGCCAGCAGCTGGACCGGGACACGGGTCGGATCCCAGCATTTT. Translating it yields CASSWTGTRVGSQHF. This rearrangement joins TRBV7-2 to TRBJ1-5; weak D call: TRBD1 (6 bases). In germline, CDR1 is SGHTA, CDR2 FQGNSA. Trimming left V 4 bases short and J 11 bases short, with 21 bases between. The CDR3 sequence is 15 residues long. Based on the CDR3 plus reference TRBV7-2 and TRBJ1-5, the full variable domain is GAGVSQSPSNKVTEKGKDVELRCDPISGHTALYWYRQSLGQGLEFLIYFQGNSAPDKSGLPSDRFSAERTGGSVSTLTIQRTQQEDSAVYLCASSWTGTRVGSQHFGDGTRLSIL.

The rearrangement joins TRBV7-9 to TRBJ2-7, with D perhaps matching TRBD1 (5 bases). Germline-derived CDR1 and CDR2 are SEHNR and FQNEAQ (reference sequence). The CDR3 runs 12 residues. With 5 bases removed from V and 3 bases from J, the gap between germline ends came to 8 bases. This CDR3 reads CASSLDNYEQYF. Here the CDR3 DNA reads TGTGCCAGCAGCCTGGACAACTACGAGCAGTACTTC.

V is TRBV29-1 and J is TRBJ1-2, with TRBD1 matching 10 bases. This CDR3 contains 16 residues. The germline gives CDR1 SQVTM, CDR2 ANQGSEA. With V trimmed by 0 bases and J by 0 bases, 4 bases remained unmatched. As DNA, the CDR3 is TGCAGCGTTGAAGATCTCGGACAGGGGGCTAACTATGGCTACACCTTC. Translation gives CSVEDLGQGANYGYTF.

The chain uses TRBV6-1 and TRBJ2-3; 11 bases line up with TRBD2. The ends lost 4 bases at V and 5 bases at J; junction bases unmatched: 17. This CDR3 is 19 amino acids long. The germline CDR1 and CDR2 sequences are MNHNS and SASEGT. CDR3 sequence (DNA): TGTGCCAGCAGTGCGAATTTAGCGGGAGGGCCGGGGGTAGGAGATACGCAGTATTTT. It codes for CASSANLAGGPGVGDTQYF.